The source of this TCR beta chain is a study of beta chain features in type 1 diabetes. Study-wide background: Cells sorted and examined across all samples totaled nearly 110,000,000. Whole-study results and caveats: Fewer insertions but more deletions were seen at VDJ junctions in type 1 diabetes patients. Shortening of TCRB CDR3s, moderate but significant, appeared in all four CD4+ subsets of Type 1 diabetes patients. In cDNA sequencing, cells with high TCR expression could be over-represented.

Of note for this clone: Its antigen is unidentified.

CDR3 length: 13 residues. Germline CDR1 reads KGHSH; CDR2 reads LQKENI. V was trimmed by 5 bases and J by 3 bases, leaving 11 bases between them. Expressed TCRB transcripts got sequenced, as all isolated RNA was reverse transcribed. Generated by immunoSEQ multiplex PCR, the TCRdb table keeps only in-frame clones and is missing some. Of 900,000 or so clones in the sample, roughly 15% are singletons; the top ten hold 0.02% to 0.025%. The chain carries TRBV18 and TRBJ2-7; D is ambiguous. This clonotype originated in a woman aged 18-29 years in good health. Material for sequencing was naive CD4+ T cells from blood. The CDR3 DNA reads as TGTGCCAGCTCATCCTCAGAGATCTACGAGCAGTACTTC. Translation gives CASSSSEIYEQYF.